A selection of T cell receptor beta chains follows, all from one sample in a study of cytomegalovirus exposure and HLA in healthy donors. Some clones are missing from TCRdb's copy, which holds only in-frame ones; the method was immunoSEQ multiplex PCR. The sample has under 200,000 clones. The specimen sequenced was PBMCs. The source of these receptors is a man aged 25-40 years in good health and CMV-seronegative. Both conserved end residues are part of each CDR3. D genes are given only for firm matches.

D	V	J	DNA	CDR3
.	TRBV4-1	TRBJ1-6	TGCGCCAGCAGCCTCGGGAGTGGAGTGCCCCATTCACCCCTCCACTTT	CASSLGSGVPHSPLHF
.	TRBV19	TRBJ1-1	TGTGCCAGTAGTACTACACGGGGGGCGATAAACACTGAAGCTTTCTTT	CASSTTRGAINTEAFF
.	TRBV7-8	TRBJ2-7	TGTGCCAGCAGCTTAGCGCTGAGATACGAGCAGTACTTC	CASSLALRYEQYF
TRBD1	TRBV19	TRBJ1-2	TGTGCCAGTAGTATAGGGAACAGGGGGCTATACGGCTACACCTTC	CASSIGNRGLYGYTF
TRBD1	TRBV4-2	TRBJ2-5	TGTGCCAGCAGCCAAGAAACAGGGGAAGAGACCCAGTACTTC	CASSQETGEETQYF
.	TRBV4-3	TRBJ1-5	TGCGCCAGCAGCCAAGATCTAAAGGCGGGCAATCAGCCCCAGCATTTT	CASSQDLKAGNQPQHF
.	TRBV4-2	TRBJ1-2	TGTGCCAGCAGCCCGGGGGGGTCAGGGCGAGAGGATGGCTACACCTTC	CASSPGGSGREDGYTF
.	TRBV28	TRBJ1-3	TGTGCCAGCAGGCAGGGCTTAAGAAACACCATATATTTT	CASRQGLRNTIYF
TRBD1	TRBV29-1	TRBJ1-1	TGCAGCGGCTATAAAGGGACAGTGAACACTGAAGCTTTCTTT	CSGYKGTVNTEAFF
.	TRBV19	TRBJ2-5	TGTGCCAGTAGCAGGGAACAAGAGACCCAGTACTTC	CASSREQETQYF
TRBD2	TRBV7-9	TRBJ2-2	TGTGCCAGCAGCTTCGCTAGCGGGGGGGCCGGGGAGCTGTTTTTT	CASSFASGGAGELFF
.	TRBV28	TRBJ2-7	TGTGCCAGCAGTTTAGACAGCTACGAGCAGTACTTC	CASSLDSYEQYF
.	TRBV7-2	TRBJ1-1	TGTGCCAGCAGCTTATCTGGGGGGACTGAAGCTTTCTTT	CASSLSGGTEAFF
TRBD2	TRBV2	TRBJ2-7	TGTGCCAGCAGCGGCTTTAGCGGGAGCCCCTACGAGCAGTACTTC	CASSGFSGSPYEQYF
.	TRBV5-5	TRBJ1-5	TGTGCCAGCAGCTTGCGATGGGGGGTAAGGGGCAATCAGCCCCAGCATTTT	CASSLRWGVRGNQPQHF
TRBD1	TRBV15	TRBJ2-7	TGTGCCACCAGCAGACGACAGGGTTACGAGCAGTACTTC	CATSRRQGYEQYF
.	TRBV7-9	TRBJ1-1	TGTGCCAGCAGCTTAGAGAGCTCCTACACTGAAGCTTTCTTT	CASSLESSYTEAFF